Listed below are T cell receptor beta chains from one sample, sequenced in a study of human T cells and chemical hapten exposure. TCRdb reanalysed the RACE reads using MiXCR and keeps one entry per CDR3 protein. Found here are some 340,000 distinct CDR3 sequences, around 7% of them singletons; the top ten hold approximately 8.9%. The specimen comprised whole blood, sampled in connection with sensitization to the hapten diphenylcyclopropenone (DPC). All receptors come from a woman younger than 35 with alopecia areata. Some clones in this sample may be carry-over from other donors' samples. The CDR3 runs from the conserved cysteine through the conserved F or W. A D gene is named only where the DNA matches it firmly. Size values are once, few and many counts, or a class for expanded clones, and some rows have none.

D gene	clone size	V gene	J gene	CDR3 DNA	CDR3 protein
.	.	TRBV20-1	TRBJ1-5	TGCAGTGCTAGCTTGGGGGTTCAGCCCCAGCATTTT	CSASLGVQPQHF
.	many	TRBV5-1	TRBJ1-1	TGCGCCAGCAGCCCCGACGGGGAGAACACTGAAGCTTTCTTT	CASSPDGENTEAFF
.	few	TRBV4-3	TRBJ2-1	TGCGCCAGCAGCCAAGATGAAGGGGATTACAATGAGCAGTTCTTC	CASSQDEGDYNEQFF
.	.	TRBV6-2/TRBV6-3	TRBJ2-6	TGTGCCAGCAGTGTGGGCGAAGCCGGGGCCAACGTCCTGACTTTC	CASSVGEAGANVLTF
.	few	TRBV6-1	TRBJ1-6	TGTGCCAGCAGTGAAGAGGGCGCGTATTCACCCCTCCACTTT	CASSEEGAYSPLHF
TRBD2	.	TRBV4-1	TRBJ2-1	TGCGCCAGCAGCCAAGGACCCTCAGGGAGGGTATTGCACAATGAGCAGTTCTTC	CASSQGPSGRVLHNEQFF
.	few	TRBV7-9	TRBJ2-1	TGTGCCAGCAACGCAGGAACCAGCTACAATGAGCAGTTCTTC	CASNAGTSYNEQFF
TRBD1	many	TRBV5-6	TRBJ1-2	TGTGCCAGCAGCTTGAAGACAGGGAGTCCCCATAACTATGGCTACACCTTC	CASSLKTGSPHNYGYTF
.	few	TRBV24-1	TRBJ2-3	TGTGCCACCAGTGGTGGGGCGGCAGGGAATTTTCGGACAGATACGCAGTATTTT	CATSGGAAGNFRTDTQYF
.	.	TRBV29-1	TRBJ1-1	TGCAGCGTTGGAGGGATCGCGAACACTGAAGCTTTCTTT	CSVGGIANTEAFF
.	.	TRBV9	TRBJ1-1	TGTGCCAGCAGCGAAATTCCCTGGGCCGAAGCTTTCTTT	CASSEIPWAEAFF
.	few	TRBV28	TRBJ2-7	TGTGCCAGCAGTTTTCCCGGGACGGTCTACGAGCAGTACTTC	CASSFPGTVYEQYF
.	.	TRBV11-1	TRBJ2-3	TGTGCCAGCAGCTTATTGAGCAGGGCCGAAGATACGCAGTATTTT	CASSLLSRAEDTQYF
.	many	TRBV18	TRBJ1-1	TGTGCCAGCTCACCGATGAACACTGAAGCTTTCTTT	CASSPMNTEAFF
.	few	TRBV27	TRBJ1-2	TGTGCCAGCAGTCCCCCCCCCGGGGGTCACTATGGCTACACCTTC	CASSPPPGGHYGYTF
.	few	TRBV2	TRBJ2-5	TGTGCCAGCAAGGAGTACCAAGAGACCCAGTACTTC	CASKEYQETQYF
.	few	TRBV5-5	TRBJ1-2	TGTGCCAGCAGCTTGTTGGGGGTCTATGGCTACACCTTC	CASSLLGVYGYTF
TRBD2	few	TRBV20-1	TRBJ2-3	TGCAGTGCTAGGGTTAGCGGGGGGGCTGGCACAGATACGCAGTATTTT	CSARVSGGAGTDTQYF
.	.	TRBV3-1	TRBJ1-5	TGTGCCAGCAGCCAATCGGGGGGGATAAGCAATCAGCCCCAGCATTTT	CASSQSGGISNQPQHF
TRBD1	.	TRBV9	TRBJ2-6	TGTGCCAGCAGCCCCCACAGGGGTCACAAATCTGGGGCCAACGTCCTGACTTTC	CASSPHRGHKSGANVLTF
TRBD2	.	TRBV20-1	TRBJ2-7	TGCAGTGCCCGGCCTAGCGGGGTTTACGAGCAGTACTTC	CSARPSGVYEQYF
.	many	TRBV6-5	TRBJ2-5	TGTGCCAGCAGTTACAATTTGGCGGTCGGGCTCCCAGAGACCCAGTACTTC	CASSYNLAVGLPETQYF
.	many	TRBV4-3	TRBJ1-3	TGCGCCAGCAGCCAAGACGGCGGGGCTAGAAACACCATATATTTT	CASSQDGGARNTIYF
TRBD2	many	TRBV5-4	TRBJ2-7	TGTGCCAGCAGCTTGCCGACTAGCGGGGGGTTAGCCGAGCAGTACTTC	CASSLPTSGGLAEQYF
TRBD1	.	TRBV9	TRBJ1-2	TGTGCCAGCAGCGCGGGACAGGGAGTAGGAGGCTACACCTTC	CASSAGQGVGGYTF
.	few	TRBV4-3	TRBJ1-1	TGCGCCAGCAGCCAAGATAAGGCCGCGTGGGCTGAAGCTTTCTTT	CASSQDKAAWAEAFF
.	few	TRBV19	TRBJ2-1	TGTGCCAGTAGCGACGACAGGTGGTCCTACAATGAGCAGTTCTTC	CASSDDRWSYNEQFF
.	.	TRBV9	TRBJ1-4	TGTGCCAGCAGCGTGAACCCTAATGAAAAACTGTTTTTT	CASSVNPNEKLFF
.	.	TRBV5-5	TRBJ1-4	TGTGCCAGCGGCGGGGTCCTAGGGAATGAAAAACTGTTTTTT	CASGGVLGNEKLFF
.	.	TRBV20-1	TRBJ1-1	TGCAGTGTTTCCCGTTCCACTGAAGCTTTCTTT	CSVSRSTEAFF
.	.	TRBV2	TRBJ2-5	TGTGCCAGCAGTGTGCGGTTCCAAGAGACCCAGTACTTC	CASSVRFQETQYF
.	few	TRBV3-1	TRBJ1-1	TGTGCCAGCAGCCAAGCAGGGATGGTCGGCACTGAAGCTTTCTTT	CASSQAGMVGTEAFF
.	few	TRBV20-1	TRBJ2-4	TGCAGTAGTGGGTATCTAGCCAAAAACATTCAGTACTTC	CSSGYLAKNIQYF
.	.	TRBV3-1	TRBJ2-3	TGTGCCAGCAGCCAAGATTATCTGGTATCTAAAGATACGCAGTATTTT	CASSQDYLVSKDTQYF
.	few	TRBV28	TRBJ1-6	TGTGCCAGCACCCGTCGGGGGATTCTCCACTTT	CASTRRGILHF
.	many	TRBV5-1	TRBJ2-5	TGCGCCAGCAGCTTGGGTTCCGGGGCAGAGACCCAGTACTTC	CASSLGSGAETQYF
TRBD2	many	TRBV20-1	TRBJ2-3	TGCAGTGCTAGAGCGGGTAGCGGGGGTACAGATACGCAGTATTTT	CSARAGSGGTDTQYF
TRBD1	many	TRBV6-6	TRBJ2-3	TGTGCCAGCTTATCACCAGGGACAGGGGCAGATACGCAGTATTTT	CASLSPGTGADTQYF
.	many	TRBV3-1	TRBJ2-4	TGTGCCAGCAGCCAAGGGACCCCGGGCGGCAAAAACATTCAGTACTTC	CASSQGTPGGKNIQYF
.	.	TRBV18	TRBJ1-1	TGTGCCAGCTCACCATGGGGTGATCTAAACACTGAAGCTTTCTTT	CASSPWGDLNTEAFF
TRBD2	many	TRBV6-4	TRBJ2-3	TGTGCCAGCAGTGGGACTAGCGGGGGGGCAGATACGCAGTATTTT	CASSGTSGGADTQYF
.	.	TRBV6-6	TRBJ2-3	TGTGCCAGCAGTTGGGGTCCACTGGATACGCAGTATTTT	CASSWGPLDTQYF
TRBD2	many	TRBV20-1	TRBJ2-7	TGCAGTGCTAGCGGTAGCGGGGACGAGCAGTACTTC	CSASGSGDEQYF
TRBD1	many	TRBV12-5	TRBJ2-3	TGTGCTAGTGGTCTCGACAGGGGGCAAGATACGCAGTATTTT	CASGLDRGQDTQYF
TRBD1	few	TRBV3-1	TRBJ1-2	TGTGCCAGCAGCTTCCGACAGGGGGACTATGGCTACACCTTC	CASSFRQGDYGYTF
.	many	TRBV7-9	TRBJ2-1	TGTGCCAGCAGTCGGGGCGATGAGCAGTTCTTC	CASSRGDEQFF
.	few	TRBV7-3	TRBJ2-3	TGTGCCAGCAGCTTAGTTTGGACAGCGAGCACAGATACGCAGTATTTT	CASSLVWTASTDTQYF
TRBD2	many	TRBV12-3/TRBV12-4	TRBJ2-6	TGTGCCAGCAGTTTGGGGGGGTCCCCGCGCTCTGGGGCCAACGTCCTGACTTTC	CASSLGGSPRSGANVLTF
.	many	TRBV6-2/TRBV6-3	TRBJ2-4	TGTGCCAGCAAGGCTGGGGGGCAGAACATTCAGTACTTC	CASKAGGQNIQYF
.	.	TRBV12-3/TRBV12-4	TRBJ2-2	TGTGCCAGCAGTTCGGACCTACTCGGGGAGCTGTTTTTT	CASSSDLLGELFF
TRBD1	.	TRBV7-2	TRBJ1-2	TGTGCCAGCAGCTCCTCGAGACAGGGAGGAAACTATGGCTACACCTTC	CASSSSRQGGNYGYTF
TRBD1	few	TRBV7-2	TRBJ1-5	TGTGCCAGCAGCCCAGGGGACAGATCTAGGCATCAGCCCCAGCATTTT	CASSPGDRSRHQPQHF
.	many	TRBV4-3	TRBJ2-1	TGCGCCAGCAGCCAAGATAAAGGAAGGGGGTCTGATGAGCAGTTCTTC	CASSQDKGRGSDEQFF
.	few	TRBV9	TRBJ1-1	TGTGCCAGCAGCACTCCAGGTCGCACTGAAGCTTTCTTT	CASSTPGRTEAFF
TRBD1	.	TRBV6-2/TRBV6-3	TRBJ1-2	TGTGCCGGCAGAGGACAGGGGACTGGCGGCTACACCTTC	CAGRGQGTGGYTF